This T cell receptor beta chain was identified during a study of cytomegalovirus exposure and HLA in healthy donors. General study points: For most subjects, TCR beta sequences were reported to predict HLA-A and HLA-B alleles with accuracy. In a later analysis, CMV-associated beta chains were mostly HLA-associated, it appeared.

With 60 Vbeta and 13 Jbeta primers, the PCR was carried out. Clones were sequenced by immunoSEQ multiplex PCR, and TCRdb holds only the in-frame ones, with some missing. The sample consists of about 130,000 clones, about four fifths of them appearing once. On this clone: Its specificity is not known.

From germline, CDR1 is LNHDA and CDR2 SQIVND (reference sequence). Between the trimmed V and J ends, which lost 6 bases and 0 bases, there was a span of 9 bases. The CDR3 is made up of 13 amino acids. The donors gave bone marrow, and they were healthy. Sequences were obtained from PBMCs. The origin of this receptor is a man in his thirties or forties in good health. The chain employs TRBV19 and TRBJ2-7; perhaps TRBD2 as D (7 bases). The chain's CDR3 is CASRRGPSYEQYF. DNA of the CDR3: TGTGCCAGTAGGCGGGGGCCCTCCTACGAGCAGTACTTC.